The clone carrying this TCR beta chain was seen at least ten times. The data are from a study of identical twins. MiXCR, run by TCRdb on the 5' RACE reads, gives a single entry per CDR3 protein. The table includes approximately 470,000 distinct CDR3 sequences, 14% detected once. Trimming took 6 bases from V and 7 from J, leaving 15 bases between them. This CDR3 contains 14 residues. The germline CDR1 and CDR2 sequences are SEHNR and FQNEAQ (reference sequence). These sequences were also reported in another study, on yellow fever vaccine responses in identical twins.

Sample: CD4+ T cells sorted from blood. The chain has TRBV7-9 and TRBJ2-2; D gene ambiguous. The source is a woman younger than 30 in good health. The CDR3 region is CASRQSSGGGELFF. Written as DNA, the CDR3 is TGTGCCAGCAGACAAAGCTCGGGTGGCGGGGAGCTGTTTTTT.